The present TCR beta chain was sequenced within a study of blood T cell repertoires in COVID-19 (dated by TCRdb to between 2020 and 2021). For the study in its entirety: Collaborator samples came from the United States, Italy and Spain and covered acute and convalescent phases of COVID-19. The prospective study material was composed of cDNA or gDNA derived from T cells, B-cell-depleted T cells, or PBMCs. Subjects who had been exposed to COVID-19, were actively infected with it, or had recovered from it provided the deeply sampled blood TCRbeta repertoires that made up the dataset. The repertoires were made available in a free public database intended to serve as a resource for research on the immune response to SARS-CoV-2. The samples were drawn from two sources: the first 160 participants of the ongoing ImmuneRACE study, and over 1,000 subjects contributed by 6 global collaborators. The sample metadata nearly always contained a de-identified subject ID, COVID-19 status, age in years and sex. Where HLA class I and class II types were available, the types were taken from metadata supplied by the sample provider, not from assay-based typing. The research as a whole found: Clinical and demographic metadata were provided uncurated, with the amount varying by source and participant.

Of note for this clone: The antigen it recognizes is unknown. No base qualities exist here, and no much larger clone lies one base off it.

The CDR3 sequence holds 15 residues, the cysteine and phenylalanine included. The DNA shown is the 45-base CDR3, in frame from base 1. Via the germline V gene, CDR1 is MNHEY and CDR2 SVGAGI. The junction shows trimming of 0 bases on V and 4 bases on J, and the gene matches do not reach 2 bases of it. Whole blood was collected in K2EDTA tubes by collaborating institutions according to the institutions' own protocols. For TCRbeta analysis, collaborators shipped samples as frozen whole blood, isolated PBMCs, or DNA extracted from either of those sample types. The immunoSEQ Assay, a bias-controlled multiplex PCR, was used to amplify TCRbeta CDR3 regions from genomic DNA. On the study's bioinformatics: Nucleated cell counts per sample were estimated from amplification of reference gene primers within the assay. To quantify the absolute abundance of each unique TCRbeta CDR3 rearrangement, sequence reads were collapsed and filtered. For each sample, productive Simpson clonality was calculated as the square root of Simpson's diversity index across productive rearrangements. The table comes from immuneACCESS by way of TCRdb, which keeps in-frame sequences with V and J called. Part of the clones is missing from these tables; in studies checked, under half for an unresolved V gene and the rest for unknown reasons. D and trimming come from the DNA, and the V and J calls and clone size come from that table. Counted in this sample were 150,000 to 170,000 clones; approximately 73% of them appeared once. The ten largest account for less than 4.5% of the sample.

This TCR came from a woman older than 75 with acute or convalescent COVID-19. The material sequenced was peripheral blood. The rearrangement combines TRBV6-5 with TRBJ2-5; 10 bases in the middle match TRBD2. The nucleotide sequence is TGTGCCAGCAGTTACTCAAGCGGGGGGGGAGAGACCCAGTACTTC. Translation gives CASSYSSGGGETQYF.